Listed below are T cell receptor beta chains from one sample, sequenced in a study of T-cell memory formation after mild COVID-19. Each CDR3 protein is one row after TCRdb ran MiXCR on the 5' RACE reads. The sample lists around 320,000 distinct CDR3 sequences, just under 20% occurring once. Sequenced: PBMCs or a T cell subset sorted from them (not recorded which). These receptors originate from a man between 18 and 35 years old who had mild COVID-19 (a few samples of this study predate the infection). Cell type and time point are not known. CDR3s include the opening cysteine and the closing phenylalanine or tryptophan. D genes are given only for firm matches. Rows may omit the clone size; those that give it use once, few, many or a size class.

d_call	clone_size	v_call	j_call	cdr3_nt	cdr3_aa
.	.	TRBV18	TRBJ1-2	TGTGCCAGCTCACCCCTTGCGGGAACGTCTAACTATGGCTACACCTTC	CASSPLAGTSNYGYTF
.	.	TRBV7-8	TRBJ2-1	TGTGCCAGCAGCTTAGCAGGCTACGCTACCTACAATGAGCAGTTCTTC	CASSLAGYATYNEQFF
TRBD1	few	TRBV5-1	TRBJ1-1	TGCGCCAGCAGCATGACAGGGTTGGACACTGAAGCTTTCTTT	CASSMTGLDTEAFF
TRBD2	.	TRBV28	TRBJ2-7	TGTGCCAGCAGTTTTTTGCGGGGGGCCACCTTTTCCTACGAGCAGTACTTC	CASSFLRGATFSYEQYF
.	few	TRBV7-2	TRBJ1-2	TGTGCCAGCAGCCCCGCGGGGGGGGTTAGGGATGGCTACACCTTC	CASSPAGGVRDGYTF
.	few	TRBV14	TRBJ1-4	TGTGCCAGCAGCCAAGATTTTGGAGCAACTAATGAAAAACTGTTTTTT	CASSQDFGATNEKLFF
TRBD2	.	TRBV7-2	TRBJ2-3	TGTGCCAGCAGCTTAGAACCGGGGGGAGTAGATACGCAGTATTTT	CASSLEPGGVDTQYF
TRBD2	.	TRBV11-2	TRBJ2-1	TGTGCCAGCAGCTCCCCCACTAGCGGGGCGAATGAGCAGTTCTTC	CASSSPTSGANEQFF
.	.	TRBV7-9	TRBJ2-1	TGTGCCAGCCGCGAGGCAGGGAATTTTTACAATGAGCAGTTCTTC	CASREAGNFYNEQFF
.	.	TRBV28	TRBJ2-2	TGTGCCAGCACAATTGGGGGGTCCGGGGAGCTGTTTTTT	CASTIGGSGELFF
.	.	TRBV2	TRBJ2-5	TGTGCCAGCAGTCGTCCGGGACCAAAAGAGACCCAGTACTTC	CASSRPGPKETQYF
TRBD1	.	TRBV25-1	TRBJ2-4	TGTGCCAGCAGTGAATGGACAGGGGGCATTCAGTACTTC	CASSEWTGGIQYF
.	few	TRBV4-1	TRBJ1-1	TGCGCCAGCAGCCATAGAGAGGGAAGCACTGAAGCTTTCTTT	CASSHREGSTEAFF
.	.	TRBV18	TRBJ2-7	TGTGCCAGCTCACCAAGCTCAGATTCCTACGAGCAGTACTTC	CASSPSSDSYEQYF
.	many	TRBV9	TRBJ2-1	TGTGCCAGCAGCGTAGCTACTCAGGGCTATGAGCAGTTCTTC	CASSVATQGYEQFF
.	few	TRBV5-1	TRBJ2-3	TGCGCCAGCAGCTTGGTAGGGGTGGCAGATACGCAGTATTTT	CASSLVGVADTQYF
.	few	TRBV7-2	TRBJ2-3	TGTGCCACCGGGACAAGGGCCACAGATACGCAGTATTTT	CATGTRATDTQYF
TRBD1	.	TRBV4-3	TRBJ1-1	TGCGCCAGCAGCCTCGACAGGGGGCATGAAGCTTTCTTT	CASSLDRGHEAFF
TRBD1	.	TRBV4-2	TRBJ1-4	TGTGCCAGCAGGACAGGGGATGGGGCAAATGAAAAACTGTTTTTT	CASRTGDGANEKLFF
.	.	TRBV5-6	TRBJ2-1	TGTGCCAGCAGCTTGGGACCCCCCAATGAGCAGTTCTTC	CASSLGPPNEQFF
.	many	TRBV18	TRBJ1-6	TGTGCCAGCTCTGTCAGGATGGAGGCTTGGAATTCACCCCTCCACTTT	CASSVRMEAWNSPLHF
.	.	TRBV20-1	TRBJ2-5	TGCAGTGCTAGAGACTGGACCGGTTACCAACAAGAGACCCAGTACTTC	CSARDWTGYQQETQYF
.	few	TRBV29-1	TRBJ1-2	TGCAGCGTCGTTTGGGCAGGGAAGGGCGGTAACTATGGCTACACCTTC	CSVVWAGKGGNYGYTF